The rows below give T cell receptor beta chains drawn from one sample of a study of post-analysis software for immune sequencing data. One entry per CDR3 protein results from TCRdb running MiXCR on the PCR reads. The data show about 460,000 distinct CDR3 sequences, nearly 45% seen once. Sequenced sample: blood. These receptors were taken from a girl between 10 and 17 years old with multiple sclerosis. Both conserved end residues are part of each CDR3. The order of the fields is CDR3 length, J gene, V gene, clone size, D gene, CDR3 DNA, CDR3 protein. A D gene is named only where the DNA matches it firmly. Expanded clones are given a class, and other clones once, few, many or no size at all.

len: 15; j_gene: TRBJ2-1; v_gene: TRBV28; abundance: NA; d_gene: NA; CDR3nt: TGTGCCAGCAGTTCTGGCGCGATCGGGTACAATGAGCAGTTCTTC; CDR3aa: CASSSGAIGYNEQFF
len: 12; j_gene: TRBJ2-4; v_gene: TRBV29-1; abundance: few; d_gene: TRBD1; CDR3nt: TGCAGCGCGTGGGGACAGTTAAACATTCAGTACTTC; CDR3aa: CSAWGQLNIQYF
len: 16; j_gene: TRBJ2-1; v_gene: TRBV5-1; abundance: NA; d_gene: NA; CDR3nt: TGCGCCAGCAGACCGCTACAGGTGACTGCCTACAATGAGCAGTTCTTC; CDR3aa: CASRPLQVTAYNEQFF
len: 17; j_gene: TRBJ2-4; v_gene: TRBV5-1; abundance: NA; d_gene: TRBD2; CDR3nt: TGCGCCAGCAGCTTGGTGCCGAGCGGGAGGGTCTCAGACATTCAGTACTTC; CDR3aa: CASSLVPSGRVSDIQYF
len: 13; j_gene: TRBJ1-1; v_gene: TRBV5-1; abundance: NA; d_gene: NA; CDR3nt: TGCGCCAGCAGCACCCAGGCAAACACTGAAGCTTTCTTT; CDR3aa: CASSTQANTEAFF
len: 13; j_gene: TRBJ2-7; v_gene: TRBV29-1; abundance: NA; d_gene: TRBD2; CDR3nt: TGCAGCGTTGGGGGAGGGAGCTCCTACGAGCAGTACTTC; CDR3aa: CSVGGGSSYEQYF
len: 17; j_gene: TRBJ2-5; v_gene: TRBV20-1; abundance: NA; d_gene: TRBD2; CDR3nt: TGCAGTGCTAGGGATCCGGGACTAGCGGGAGTCATGGTGACCCAGTACTTC; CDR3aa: CSARDPGLAGVMVTQYF
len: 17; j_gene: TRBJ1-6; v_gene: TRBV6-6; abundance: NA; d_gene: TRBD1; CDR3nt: TGTGCCAGCAGCTCCCCTCAGGACAGGGTGGGGAATTCACCCCTCCACTTT; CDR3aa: CASSSPQDRVGNSPLHF
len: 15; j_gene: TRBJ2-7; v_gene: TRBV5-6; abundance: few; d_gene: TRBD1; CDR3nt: TGTGCCAGCAGCTCACGGCCAGGGGGTAACTACGAGCAGTACTTC; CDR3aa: CASSSRPGGNYEQYF
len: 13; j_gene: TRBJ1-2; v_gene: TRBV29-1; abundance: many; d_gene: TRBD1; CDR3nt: TGCAGCGCATCGACAGGGGGCGACTATGGCTACACCTTC; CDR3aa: CSASTGGDYGYTF
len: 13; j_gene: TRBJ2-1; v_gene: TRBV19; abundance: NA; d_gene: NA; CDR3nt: TGTGCCAGTAGTATTAGTTCCGCCGGTGAGCAGTTCTTC; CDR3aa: CASSISSAGEQFF
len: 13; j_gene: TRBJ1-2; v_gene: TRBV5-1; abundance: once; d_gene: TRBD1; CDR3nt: TGCGCCAGCAAAGAGGGGGCGGTGAATGGCTACACCTTC; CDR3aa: CASKEGAVNGYTF
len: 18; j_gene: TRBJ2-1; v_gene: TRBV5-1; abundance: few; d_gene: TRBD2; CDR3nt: TGCGCCAGCAGCTTGGTTGGCGGGAGTGGGGTCTCCTACAATGAGCAGTTCTTC; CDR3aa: CASSLVGGSGVSYNEQFF
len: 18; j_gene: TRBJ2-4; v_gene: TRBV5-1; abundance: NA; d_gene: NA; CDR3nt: TGCGCCAGCAGCCTGACCCCTCTCGCGAGCGATAACAAAAACATTCAGTACTTC; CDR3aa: CASSLTPLASDNKNIQYF
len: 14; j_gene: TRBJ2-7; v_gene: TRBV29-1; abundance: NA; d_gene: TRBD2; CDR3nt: TGCAGCGTTGAAGATCGGACTAGCGGCTACGAGCAGTACTTC; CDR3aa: CSVEDRTSGYEQYF
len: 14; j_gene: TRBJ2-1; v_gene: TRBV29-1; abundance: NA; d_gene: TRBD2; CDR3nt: TGCAGCGCTTCTCTAGCGGGCTATTACAATGAGCAGTTCTTC; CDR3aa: CSASLAGYYNEQFF
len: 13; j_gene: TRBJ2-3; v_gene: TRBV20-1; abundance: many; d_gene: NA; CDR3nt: TGCAGTGCTAGAGATTCGGGGACCCTTTCGCAGTATTTT; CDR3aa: CSARDSGTLSQYF
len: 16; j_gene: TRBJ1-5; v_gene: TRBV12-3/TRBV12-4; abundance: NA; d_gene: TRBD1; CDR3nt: TGTGCCAGCAGGGGCCCCGGACAGGGGGCGAATCAGCCCCAGCATTTT; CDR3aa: CASRGPGQGANQPQHF
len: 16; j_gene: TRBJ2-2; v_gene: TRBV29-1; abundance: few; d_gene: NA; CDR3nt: TGCAGCGTTGAGGCAGGGACGAGATACAAGTCCGGGGAGCTGTTTTTT; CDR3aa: CSVEAGTRYKSGELFF
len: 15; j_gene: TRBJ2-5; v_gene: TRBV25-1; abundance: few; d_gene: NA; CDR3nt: TGTGCCAGCAGTGAATATAGGAGAGGTCATGGGACCCAGTACTTC; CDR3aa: CASSEYRRGHGTQYF
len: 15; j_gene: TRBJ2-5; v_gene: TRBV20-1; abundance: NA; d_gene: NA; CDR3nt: TGCAGTGCTAGAGGGGGGAGATCGCTTGTGGAGACCCAGTACTTC; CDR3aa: CSARGGRSLVETQYF
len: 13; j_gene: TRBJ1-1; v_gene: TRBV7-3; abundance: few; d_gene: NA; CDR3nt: TGTGCCAGCAGCTTAGCGGAGGGCACTGAAGCTTTCTTT; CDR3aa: CASSLAEGTEAFF
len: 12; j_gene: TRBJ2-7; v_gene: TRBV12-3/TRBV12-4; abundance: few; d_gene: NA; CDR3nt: TGTGCCAGCCGGGGGACATCCTACGAGCAGTACTTC; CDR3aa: CASRGTSYEQYF
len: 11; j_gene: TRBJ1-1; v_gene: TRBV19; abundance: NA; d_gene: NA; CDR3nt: TGTGCCAGTGGGGGGATCGCTGAAGCTTTCTTT; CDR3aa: CASGGIAEAFF
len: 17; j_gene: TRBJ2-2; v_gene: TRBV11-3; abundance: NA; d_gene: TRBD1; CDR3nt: TGTGCCAGCAGCTCGCCCCCCGGGACAGGGGTGGCCGGGGAGCTGTTTTTT; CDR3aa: CASSSPPGTGVAGELFF
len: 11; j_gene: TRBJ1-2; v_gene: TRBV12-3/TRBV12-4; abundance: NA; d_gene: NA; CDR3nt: TGTGCCACGGACGGGGGCTATGGCTACACCTTC; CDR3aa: CATDGGYGYTF
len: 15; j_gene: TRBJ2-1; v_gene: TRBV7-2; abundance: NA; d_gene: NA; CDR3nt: TGTGCCAGCAGCCTTGGACCGGCACCCTACAATGAGCAGTTCTTC; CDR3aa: CASSLGPAPYNEQFF
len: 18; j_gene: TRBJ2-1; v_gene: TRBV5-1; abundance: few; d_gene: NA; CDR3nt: TGCGCCAGCAGCGATATGCAAACCGGACCCTACTCCTACAATGAGCAGTTCTTC; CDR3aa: CASSDMQTGPYSYNEQFF
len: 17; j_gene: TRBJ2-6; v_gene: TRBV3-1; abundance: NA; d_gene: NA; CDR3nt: TGTGCCAGCAGCCAAGAGCGCAGACACTCTGGGGCCAACGTCCTGACTTTC; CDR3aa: CASSQERRHSGANVLTF
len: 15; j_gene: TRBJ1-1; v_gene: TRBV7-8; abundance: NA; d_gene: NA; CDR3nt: TGTGCCAGCAGCCCGATGGGTGAGGGATCCACTGAAGCTTTCTTT; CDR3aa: CASSPMGEGSTEAFF
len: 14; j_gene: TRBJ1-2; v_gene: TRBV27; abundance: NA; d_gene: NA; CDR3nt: TGTGCCAGCAGTTTATTTTTGGGGAGCTATGGCTACACCTTC; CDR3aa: CASSLFLGSYGYTF
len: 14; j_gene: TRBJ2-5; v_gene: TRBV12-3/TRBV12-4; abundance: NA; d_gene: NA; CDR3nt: TGTGCCAGCAGTTTAGCGTCCAGGAGAGAGACCCAGTACTTC; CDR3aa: CASSLASRRETQYF
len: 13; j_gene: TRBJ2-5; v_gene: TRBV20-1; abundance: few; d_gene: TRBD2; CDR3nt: TGCACTTTGACTAGCGGGAGACAAGAGACCCAGTACTTC; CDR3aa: CTLTSGRQETQYF
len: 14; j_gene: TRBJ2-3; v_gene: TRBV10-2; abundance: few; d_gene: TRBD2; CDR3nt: TGCGCCAGCAGTTGGCTAGCGGCCACAGATACGCAGTATTTT; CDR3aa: CASSWLAATDTQYF
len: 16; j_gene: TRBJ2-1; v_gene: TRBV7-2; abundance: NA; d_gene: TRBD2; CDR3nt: TGTGCCAGCAGCTTAGCGGGACTAGCGGCGGGGGGTGAGCAGTTCTTC; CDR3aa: CASSLAGLAAGGEQFF